Given below is one T cell receptor (beta chain) in context. No antigen is known for it. The sample holds no much larger clone one base away, and base qualities are not on file. For CDR1 and CDR2, the germline V gene (reference sequence) lists MNHEY and SMNVEV. The CDR3 contains 12 residues, cysteine and phenylalanine counted. Left in the record is the CDR3 DNA by itself, 36 bases read in frame from the first base. V loses 5 bases, J loses 7 bases, and the germline ends lie 11 bases apart. Preparation of the library involved the immunoSEQ multiplex PCR assay. Held by TCRdb, this immuneACCESS table contains in-frame sequences only and omits some clones. Under half of the omission traces to an unresolved V gene where checked; the cause of the rest is unknown. Across this sample there are approximately 97,000 clones, with around four fifths seen only once. Around a fifth of the sample rests with the top ten.

These data belong to a study of control samples from healthy donors and cancer patients (dated by TCRdb to about 2020). This TCR came from a man aged 25-40 years in good health. The sequencing sample was made of blood. The chain links TRBV27 with TRBJ1-2; TRBD1 is a weak D gene call, 5 bases matching. The nucleotides are TGTGCCAGCAGTACGGCCGGGACTGGCTACACCTTC. This gives the protein CASSTAGTGYTF.